The 22 T cell receptor beta chains below were found in one sample sequenced in a study of blood T cell repertoires in COVID-19. Using immunoSEQ multiplex PCR, the repertoire was profiled, and TCRdb retains in-frame clones only, with some absent. The sample contains 150,000 to 200,000 clones, around 90% of which appear only once. Sequencing was carried out using peripheral blood. These receptors came from a man aged 50 to 60 with acute or convalescent COVID-19.

J is TRBJ1-2 and V is TRBV27; D is perhaps TRBD1 (5 bases). Germline CDR1 reads MNHEY; CDR2 reads SMNVEV (reference sequence). V shed 2 bases and J shed 4 bases, with 14 bases lying between them. The CDR3 consists of 15 residues. CDR3 nucleotides: TGTGCCAGCAGTTTAACGTACCAGGGTGCCTATGGCTACACCTTC. Translation gives CASSLTYQGAYGYTF.

CDR3 nucleotide sequence: TGTGCCCTAGGCCGGGGGGGCCTTTACAATGAGCAGTTCTTC. It translates to CALGRGGLYNEQFF. The chain is built from TRBV30 and TRBJ2-1; 8 bases are a match to TRBD2. J was trimmed by 4 bases and V by 8 bases; bases with no gene match: 10. The CDR3 has 14 amino acids. Germline V gene lookup returns CDR1 GTSNPN and CDR2 SVGIG (reference sequence).

The genes are TRBV28 and TRBJ2-2, with D possibly being TRBD1 (6 bases). There are 22 residues in the CDR3. In germline, CDR1 is MDHEN, CDR2 SYDVKM. V shed 1 base and J shed 2 bases, with 29 bases lying between them. The DNA of the CDR3 is TGTGCCAGCAGTTTATCCTTTCGCTGGACAGTGAGTCTATCCAACAACACCGGGGAGCTGTTTTTT. It codes for CASSLSFRWTVSLSNNTGELFF.

The chain is built from TRBV6-2 or TRBV6-3 and TRBJ1-5; D remains ambiguous. Trimming left V 0 bases short and J 3 bases short, with 12 bases between. Germline V lookup: CDR1 MNHEY, CDR2 SVGEGT. This CDR3 contains 16 residues. CDR3 protein: CASSYSSRGINQPQHF. DNA of the CDR3: TGTGCCAGCAGTTACTCGTCCCGCGGAATCAATCAGCCCCAGCATTTT.

The V gene is TRBV6-1, the J gene TRBJ1-6; a weak D match, TRBD1 (5 bases). This CDR3 comprises 15 residues. CDR1 is MNHNS and CDR2 is SASEGT in the germline V gene. Trimming stripped 2 bases from V and 8 bases from J, with 13 bases between. The CDR3 DNA follows: TGTGCCAGCAGTGAATTCAGGGAGGAGCATTCACCCCTCCACTTT. Translation: CASSEFREEHSPLHF.

This chain links TRBV24-1 with TRBJ1-5, with a possible D match to TRBD1 (6 bases). Germline values: CDR1 KGHDR, CDR2 SFDVKD. The V end was cut by 2 bases, the J end by 2 bases, with 9 bases between. This CDR3 is built from 15 residues. The chain's CDR3 is CATSDSDRRNQPQHF. The CDR3 nucleotides read TGTGCCACCAGTGATTCGGACAGACGCAATCAGCCCCAGCATTTT.

This sequence joins TRBV6-1 and TRBJ1-5; TRBD1 is a possible D gene (5 bases). V shed 3 bases and J shed 4 bases, with 10 bases lying between them. CDR3 length equals 14 residues. From germline, CDR1 is MNHNS and CDR2 SASEGT. The CDR3 loop reads CASSEGGGNQPQHF. The DNA for the CDR3 is TGTGCCAGCAGTGAGGGGGGGGGAAATCAGCCCCAGCATTTT.

V and J are TRBV2 and TRBJ2-2; the D is unclear. V was shortened by 4 bases and J by 3 bases, with 6 bases between the two germline ends. The CDR3 has 13 amino acids. Per the germline V gene, CDR1 is SNHLY and CDR2 is FYNNEI. The CDR3 DNA follows: TGTGCCAGCAGTGGAGGTTACACCGGGGAGCTGTTTTTT. As protein: CASSGGYTGELFF.

This chain uses TRBV2 with TRBJ2-3; possibly TRBD2 for D (7 bases). The CDR3 has 12 residues. The germline V gene has CDR1 SNHLY and CDR2 FYNNEI. The CDR3 is CADGGPPDTQYF. DNA for the CDR3: TGTGCAGACGGGGGGCCCCCAGATACGCAGTATTTT.

The CDR3 DNA reads as TGCGCCAGCAGTCAATCGGGTTCTCCCGGACAGGGGAGACGGAGGAGGTACGTC. The encoded protein is CASSQSGSPGQGRRRRYV. This chain joins TRBV23-1 and TRBJ2-7; 9 nucleotides line up with TRBD1. TRBV23-1 is treated as an ORF (open reading frame) with a function not yet certain. The CDR3 sequence is 18 residues long. The V and J ends lost 0 bases and 12 bases, in that order; junction bases with no gene match: 21.

The chain couples TRBV23-1 to TRBJ2-7, with a possible D match to TRBD2 (5 bases). TRBV23-1 is an ORF, with its function uncertain. The CDR3 is 15 amino acids. V was clipped by 1 base and J by 2 bases, with 12 bases between them. CDR3 bases: TGCGCCAGCAGTCAATGGATACCGGGGACCTACGAGCAGTACTTC. Translating gives CASSQWIPGTYEQYF.

This clone was counted a single time. In nucleotides, the CDR3 is TGTGCCAGTAGGACAGGCCTCGAAGCTTTCTTT. Translated, it gives CASRTGLEAFF. J is TRBJ1-1 and V is TRBV19; D is perhaps TRBD1 (6 bases). Trimming left V 6 bases short and J 8 bases short, with 10 bases between. The CDR3 totals 11 residues. Germline values: CDR1 LNHDA, CDR2 SQIVND (reference sequence).

The chain joins TRBV5-1 to TRBJ1-5, with D maybe TRBD1 (6 bases). Trimming stripped 4 bases from V and 2 bases from J, with 10 bases between. This CDR3 region has 14 residues. Germline V CDR1 and CDR2: SGHRS, YFSETQ. CDR3 DNA: TGCGCCAGCAGCCCAGGGGCAGGCAATCAGCCCCAGCATTTT. It codes for CASSPGAGNQPQHF.

This clone showed up just once. The chain is built from TRBV28 and TRBJ1-2, with 7 bases lining up with TRBD1. Germline lookup yields CDR1 MDHEN and CDR2 SYDVKM. V trimming: 8 bases; J trimming: 1 base; junction bases outside the gene matches: 7. The CDR3 runs to 14 residues. DNA for the CDR3: TGTGCCAGCGGGAACAGGGGAGGTAACTATGGCTACACCTTC. It specifies CASGNRGGNYGYTF.

This sequence joins TRBV9 and TRBJ2-1; TRBD2 is a possible D gene (5 bases). The CDR3 is 14 residues long. V dropped 2 bases and J dropped 0 bases, with 6 bases sitting between them. Germline lookup yields CDR1 SGDLS and CDR2 YYNGEE. The CDR3 spells CASSVAGSYNEQFF. CDR3 DNA: TGTGCCAGCAGCGTTGCGGGCTCCTACAATGAGCAGTTCTTC.

The V call is TRBV7-8, the J call TRBJ1-2, with 7 bases identical to TRBD1. CDR1 and CDR2 (germline): SGHVS, FQNEAQ. The CDR3 loop spans 15 amino acids. Germline trimming cut 0 bases from V and 2 bases from J; bases unmatched to any gene: 3. The CDR3 bases are TGTGCCAGCAGCTTAGCAGGGGGCGCGAACTATGGCTACACCTTC. It codes for CASSLAGGANYGYTF.

The V call is TRBV25-1, the J call TRBJ1-2, with TRBD1 identical over 9 bases. The CDR3 covers 18 residues. The V segment lost 3 bases and the J segment 3 bases; nucleotides outside the gene matches: 14. Germline CDR1 is MGHDK and CDR2 is SYGVNS. The CDR3 region has the DNA TGTGCCAGCAGTGATCCACCTCCAGGACAGGGGTCCGACTATGGCTACACCTTC. Translation: CASSDPPPGQGSDYGYTF.

This clone was recorded a few times. The chain employs TRBV10-3 and TRBJ1-2; TRBD1 matches at 9 bases. In germline, CDR1 is ENHRY, CDR2 SYGVKD. CDR3 length equals 13 residues. The trim removed 10 bases at V and 4 bases at J, leaving 7 bases unmatched. For the CDR3, the DNA is TGTGCCACCTGGACAGGGGAGGCCTATGGCTACACCTTC. Translation gives CATWTGEAYGYTF.

This sequence joins TRBV11-2 and TRBJ1-1, with D unclear. CDR1 is SGHAT, CDR2 FQNNGV, per germline. V lost 8 bases and J lost 3, with 13 bases in between. The CDR3 runs 13 residues. Written as DNA, the CDR3 is TGTGCCAGCTCGACGGCGGTGTACACTGAAGCTTTCTTT. It yields the protein CASSTAVYTEAFF.

The chain employs TRBV30 and TRBJ2-3, with 11 bases aligning to TRBD2. Trimming removed 3 bases from V and 2 bases from J; junction bases left unmatched: 4. The CDR3 is 15 residues long. The V gene's germline CDR1 is GTSNPN and CDR2 SVGIG (reference sequence). CDR3 sequence reads: CAWSGTSGNTDTQYF. DNA of the CDR3: TGTGCCTGGAGCGGGACTAGCGGTAACACAGATACGCAGTATTTT.

The genes are TRBV7-3 and TRBJ2-2; D remains unclear. Trimming pared 5 bases from V and 1 base from J, leaving 14 bases between. Germline V gene lookup returns CDR1 SGHTA and CDR2 FQGTGA. CDR3 size: 16 residues. The chain's CDR3 is CASSPTARRNTGELFF. Written as DNA, the CDR3 is TGTGCCAGCAGCCCCACGGCGAGGCGGAACACCGGGGAGCTGTTTTTT.

The chain employs TRBV11-2 and TRBJ1-5; TRBD1 matches at 7 bases. J was trimmed by 6 bases and V by 0 bases; bases with no gene match: 5. From germline, CDR1 is SGHAT and CDR2 FQNNGV. This CDR3 spans 15 amino acids. In DNA, the CDR3 is TGTGCCAGCAGCTTAGATCGGACAGGCATTCAGCCCCAGCATTTT. Its translation: CASSLDRTGIQPQHF. The variable domain in full, completed from reference TRBV11-2 and TRBJ1-5, reads EAGVAQSPRYKIIEKRQSVAFWCNPISGHATLYWYQQILGQGPKLLIQFQNNGVVDDSQLPKDRFSAERLKGVDSTLKIQPAKLEDSAVYLCASSLDRTGIQPQHFGDGTRLSIL.